This TCR beta chain was recorded in a study of T cell changes during pregnancy in multiple sclerosis. The sample holds one count of this clone. Using immunoSEQ multiplex PCR, the repertoire was profiled, and TCRdb retains in-frame clones only, with some absent. Found here are some 60,000 clones, approximately 90% of them singletons; the top ten hold around 2.8%. Sequenced here: peripheral blood, sampled in the second trimester of pregnancy. This TCR came from a female donor in good health, enrolled as a control in a pregnancy study.

The CDR3 DNA follows: TGTGCTAAAAACAAAAGCGGGGGCTACGAGCAGTACTTC. It yields the protein CAKNKSGGYEQYF. The chain has TRBV21-1 and TRBJ2-7; the table's D call, TRBD2, has no DNA check behind it. TRBV21-1 is a pseudogene locus. There are 13 residues in the CDR3.